Listed below are T cell receptor beta chains from one sample, sequenced in a study of cytomegalovirus exposure and HLA in healthy donors. Generated by immunoSEQ multiplex PCR, the TCRdb table keeps only in-frame clones and is missing some. The top ten clones hold roughly 8.7% of a sample with about 43,000 clones, approximately 60% of them seen once. Sequences were obtained from PBMCs. The receptors were sampled from a human donor in good health. Each CDR3 is given with its conserved first and last residue. A D gene is named only where the DNA matches it firmly. Clone size is not always given. Where it is, it says once, few, many or a class for expanded clones.

V	J	D	length	size	DNA	CDR3
TRBV18	TRBJ1-1	TRBD1	15	NA	TGTGCCAGCTCACCTGGACAGGGGATCGGCACTGAAGCTTTCTTT	CASSPGQGIGTEAFF
TRBV6-5	TRBJ1-2	TRBD1	14	NA	TGTGCCAGCAGTTACAATATAGGGGGCAGGGGCTACACCTTC	CASSYNIGGRGYTF
TRBV6-1	TRBJ1-3	NA	11	NA	TGTGCCAGCAGAGCACTGAACACCATATATTTT	CASRALNTIYF
TRBV29-1	TRBJ2-3	NA	15	once	TGCGGCGTTGTTCCCCCGGTCGGGGGCACAGATACGCAGTATTTT	CGVVPPVGGTDTQYF
TRBV11-2	TRBJ2-1	TRBD2	13	NA	TGTGCCAGCAGCTTAGCGGGGGGGAATGAGCAGTTCTTC	CASSLAGGNEQFF
TRBV28	TRBJ2-3	TRBD2	15	NA	TGTGCCAGCAGTCTAGCGGGGGGAAGCACAGATACGCAGTATTTT	CASSLAGGSTDTQYF
TRBV7-2	TRBJ2-4	NA	18	NA	TGTGCCAGCAGCTTCCGTGGGGGGGCGCTGATCCCAAAAAACATTCAGTACTTC	CASSFRGGALIPKNIQYF
TRBV10-2	TRBJ2-7	NA	11	NA	TGCGCCAGCAGTGAGTACAACGAGCAGTACTTC	CASSEYNEQYF
TRBV14	TRBJ1-2	NA	16	NA	TGTGCCAGCAGCCGCAGGACGGGAAGCTTTAACTATGGCTACACCTTC	CASSRRTGSFNYGYTF
TRBV4-3	TRBJ2-7	NA	16	few	TGCGCCAGCAGCCAAGCTGGAGGGGATTTCTACTACGAGCAGTACTTC	CASSQAGGDFYYEQYF
TRBV15	TRBJ2-3	TRBD2	15	NA	TGTGCCACCAGCAGAGGAGCGGGGGGGACAGATACGCAGTATTTT	CATSRGAGGTDTQYF
TRBV9	TRBJ1-2	NA	14	NA	TGTGCCAGCAGCGCCGGTTTGAGGGACTATGGCTACACCTTC	CASSAGLRDYGYTF
TRBV9	TRBJ2-5	TRBD2	16	NA	TGTGCCAGCAGCTTCCGGGGGGAGGGATGGGGAGAGACCCAGTACTTC	CASSFRGEGWGETQYF
TRBV6-5	TRBJ1-2	TRBD1	15	NA	TGTGCCAGCAGTCGACCTCCGGGACAGCTCTATGGCTACACCTTC	CASSRPPGQLYGYTF
TRBV2	TRBJ2-2	TRBD2	14	NA	TGTGCCAGCATGGGGGGGTCGAGGACCGGGGAGCTGTTTTTT	CASMGGSRTGELFF
TRBV11-2	TRBJ2-5	NA	14	few	TGTGCCAGCAGCTCCTGGGACATCCAAGAGACCCAGTACTTC	CASSSWDIQETQYF